The source of this T cell receptor beta chain is a study of cytomegalovirus exposure and HLA in healthy donors (dated by TCRdb to about 2017). In terms of the full investigation: An earlier analysis of several hundred of the donors reported roughly 300 Gb of sequence data and 100 million to 130 million unique TCR beta sequences from roughly 180 million T cells. An early release covering roughly 580 HLA-typed donors comprised approximately 290 gigabases of sequencing data and around 85 million unique TCR sequences. Class I and class II HLA loci were covered by the typing at four-digit resolution. Typing coverage varied by locus: roughly 629-640 donors for A, B, C, DRB1 and DQB1; roughly 520 for DQA1; approximately 610 for DPA1; 400 to 480 for DPB1. To predict cytomegalovirus infection status, the study brought together high-throughput TCR immunosequencing, statistical association of individual TCRs with disease status, and machine learning. All discovery cohort repertoires had been generated using a single sequencing platform. Among the roughly 380 genotyped donors, roughly 80% belonged to the genetic ancestry cluster associated with self-reported Caucasian donors. In a later genetic analysis, genome-wide SNP genotypes for 398 of the 666 donors were used, and that subset was treated as a discovery cohort. To decide whether each TCR beta V gene segment behaved as functional or pseudogenic, an earlier analysis of some 600 of the donors relied on high-throughput TCR beta sequencing. Rather than using new phenotypic data, the later analysis identified candidate immune exposures from TCR beta sequences and from how often those sequences occurred across donors. A separate validation cohort of roughly 120 different subjects was used in addition to the 666-subject first cohort. Among about 410 genotyped donors of the cohort, an average of approximately 240,000 unique TCR beta nucleotide sequences was sequenced per donor, of which approximately 18% were non-productive. Alongside the repertoire data, information on donor age, sex, ethnicity and CMV serostatus was compiled. A handful of DR-DQ haplotypes were handled as single units for association and clustering because linkage in the cohort was strong. To study patterns of TCR occurrence, a later analysis re-analyzed previously published TCR beta repertoires from hundreds of donors and added high-resolution HLA genotyping. The study aimed to test whether signatures of past pathogen exposure could be identified by cataloging public T cell receptors. The study used immunosequencing to profile the T cell repertoires of more than 650 subjects and linked those repertoires to cytomegalovirus serostatus.

Summary of the overall study and its limitations: The classifier was reported to diagnose cytomegalovirus status with high specificity and sensitivity in both the original cohort and the validation cohort. Because HLA typing was unavailable for some donors at each locus, only the typed subset was used in association tests. V-gene and J-gene trimming of TCR beta chains was associated with a missense DCLRE1C variant in a later genetic analysis, and the association was replicated in an independent cohort. Some IMGT-functional V segments, including TRBV6-2 and TRBV6-3, could not be told apart with the 87-base-pair reads, so those segments were excluded. A further reported finding was that TCR beta sequences accurately predicted the HLA-A and HLA-B alleles for most subjects in the first cohort. According to a later analysis, parvovirus B19, influenza, CMV and Epstein-Barr virus appeared linked to several top co-occurrence clusters. When HLA alleles, especially DR and DQ, strongly co-occurred, attributing TCR associations to individual alleles was difficult. Only TCR beta chains were sequenced in this cohort, and the absence of alpha or paired-chain data limited detectable features. A later analysis associated 15,000 or so TCR beta sequences with specific HLA alleles at a false discovery rate of 0.05. CMV serostatus was the only immune exposure information available for the cohort. In the study, 150 to 200 TCR beta chains were listed as associated with cytomegalovirus. In a later genetic analysis, fewer N-insertions in productive TCRs were reported among donors in an Asian-associated ancestry cluster than the 666-donor mean. Because counts were too low, around 18 rarely observed V segments, including chromosome 9 orphons, were left out of the earlier analysis of 587 of the donors. Compared with equally common non-associated chains, HLA-associated TCR beta chains in a later analysis were more clonally expanded and had lower generation probabilities. Most TCR sequences were observed very rarely across donors, whereas some public TCRs were present in many individuals. According to a later analysis, most CMV-associated TCR beta chains appeared to be HLA-restricted, and the HLA associations seemed to be driven largely by CMV exposure. Three of the identified cytomegalovirus-associated TCR beta chains were confirmed in vitro to be specific for cytomegalovirus antigens. The authors suggested that the approach could potentially be generalized to other disease states and immunological phenotypes. Broadly in line with IMGT annotations, most TCR beta V segments showed up in productive rearrangements about 87% or about 30% of the time in an earlier analysis of several hundred of the donors. A group of highly shared sequence variants was considered likely to be a technical artifact of the sequencing pipeline. Sequencing depth was assumed to be roughly uniform across donors in the presence/absence analyses, though that assumption may not hold. In a later analysis, TCR association rates were found to vary across HLA loci, with the most associated TCRs seen for DRB1 alleles and the fewest for HLA-C alleles. Correlated functional status among segregating V segments might reflect linkage disequilibrium, but an unknown experimental factor could not be ruled out.

Remarks on this clone: It lacks a known antigen. Base-call qualities are not available, and no considerably larger clone is one nucleotide away.

The cohort comprised several hundred healthy bone marrow donors. All cohort members were sampled while nominally healthy, although unrecorded immune exposures were likely present. The donor tested CMV seronegative and was one of the 352 seronegative cohort members. Every donor gave a peripheral blood sample, and the peripheral blood mononuclear cells from that sample were used for TCR beta sequencing. The Qiagen DNeasy Blood Extraction Kit was used to extract genomic DNA from the blood cell samples. Library construction relied on the immunoSEQ multiplex PCR assay. The multiplex PCR relied on a mix of 60 forward primers for TCR Vbeta segments and 13 reverse primers for TCR Jbeta segments. The CDR3 region of rearranged TCR beta genes was amplified from genomic DNA by a multiplex PCR assay. The amplified TCR beta libraries were sequenced on the Illumina HiSeq System as 87-base-pair reads. As for the original processing: A later analysis tallied 75 million to 85 million unique TCR beta chains across the 666 repertoires, and around 10 million of those chains were shared by two or more donors. To remove PCR and sequencing errors, raw reads were error-corrected and collapsed into unique sequences using a nearest-neighbor algorithm that merged closely related sequences. Alignment of CDR3 sequences to IMGT reference sequences was used to assign V, D and J gene segments. For a sequence to be retained, at least a six-nucleotide match to both a V gene segment and a J gene segment was required. Rearrangements were called productive when the CDR3 lacked stop codons and stayed in frame with V and J; all others were non-productive. Following IMGT convention, CDR3 was defined as the stretch from the second conserved V-encoded cysteine up to the conserved J-encoded phenylalanine. In an earlier analysis of around 570 of the donors, sequences lacking an unambiguous match to a single V gene segment were excluded. In an earlier analysis of 500 to 750 of the donors, V segments were called functional above 56.7% productive rearrangements and were called segregating when the between-donor standard deviation exceeded 5%. A statistical classification framework was developed to diagnose cytomegalovirus status using the catalog of TCR beta chain sequences. A later analysis assigned V and J genes by comparing TCR nucleotide sequences with IMGT/GENE-DB human TR gene sequences. In a later analysis, CDR3 sequences and most-parsimonious VDJ recombination scenarios were assigned using the TCRdist pipeline. In a later analysis, every TCR beta chain was defined by the combination of its CDR3 amino acid sequence and its V-gene family, and reads without a unique V-gene family were dropped. In a later analysis, 500 to 650 highly shared, low-generation-probability nucleotide sequences were removed to address suspected cross-contamination and a sequencing artifact. A later analysis calculated a clonal expansion index for each public chain from normalized within-repertoire ranks of inferred template counts. In a later analysis, generation probabilities were computed using a VDJ recombination model fitted to out-of-frame rearrangements, and the results were checked against IGoR. A later analysis scored TCR-TCR, TCR-HLA and TCR-CMV co-occurrence with hypergeometric tests, applying a repertoire-size bias correction to TCR pairs. In a later analysis, false discovery rates were estimated by permuting HLA or CMV assignments 20 times. In a later analysis, co-occurring TCRs were grouped using DBSCAN, with TCRdist sequence similarity added in when clustering inside HLA-allele-positive subsets. For co-occurrence clustering, repertoires with fewer than 30,000 or more than 120,000 public chains were excluded, along with 5 or 6 repertoires with anomalous nucleotide sharing. TCRdb retrieved this table from immuneACCESS and kept in-frame rearrangements only. Not all clones are present; in checked studies, unresolved V genes account for under half, and no reason is known for the remainder. V and J calls and clone size come straight from that table; D and trimming were deduced from the DNA. Present in this sample are roughly 150,000 clones, over 80% of which were seen just once. 3% to 3.5% of the sample is taken by the ten largest.

Its CDR3 holds 16 amino acids, cysteine through phenylalanine. Only the CDR3 DNA stays, 48 bases, in frame from base 1. V is clipped by 3 bases and J by 0 bases, and the sequence between their germline boundaries is 14 bases long. CDR1 is given as SEHNR and CDR2 as FQNEAQ, both from the germline V gene (reference sequence). The sample comprised PBMCs. Recombination linked TRBV7-9 to TRBJ1-1; the D gene is possibly TRBD1, with 6 bases matching. This clonotype was sampled from a male donor in good health and CMV-seronegative. This receptor has the CDR3 CASSLTGAWMNTEAFF. The bases are TGTGCCAGCAGCTTGACAGGAGCTTGGATGAACACTGAAGCTTTCTTT.